This is a list of T cell receptor beta chains from one sample in a study of response to subunit inactivated influenza vaccine. TCRdb re-derived calls from the RT-PCR reads in MiXCR, one entry per CDR3 protein. Of hundreds of thousands of distinct CDR3 sequences in the sample, approximately 7.6% are singletons; the top ten hold roughly 13%. The sample was PBMCs from blood, taken 23 to 25 months after vaccination. All receptors come from a man aged 50 to 69 who received an inactivated influenza vaccine. Both conserved end residues are trimmed from each CDR3. The order of the fields is J gene, CDR3 length, V gene, CDR3 protein.

j_gene: TRBJ2-3; len: 13; v_gene: TRBV7-8; CDR3aa: ASSWGPAGVNTQY
j_gene: TRBJ2-3; len: 15; v_gene: TRBV20-1; CDR3aa: SARGLQLAGYTDTQY
j_gene: TRBJ2-7; len: 13; v_gene: TRBV7-9; CDR3aa: ASSSRLAAPYEQY
j_gene: TRBJ2-3; len: 14; v_gene: TRBV4-1; CDR3aa: ASSQGERGGPDTQY
j_gene: TRBJ2-7; len: 14; v_gene: TRBV25-1; CDR3aa: ASKTPDRGRIYEQY
j_gene: TRBJ2-2; len: 13; v_gene: TRBV15; CDR3aa: ATSRDGQNTGELF
j_gene: TRBJ2-5; len: 14; v_gene: TRBV18; CDR3aa: ASSQLGQSPSETQY
j_gene: TRBJ2-2; len: 10; v_gene: TRBV28; CDR3aa: ASSFLAGELF
j_gene: TRBJ2-3; len: 14; v_gene: TRBV5-1; CDR3aa: ASSLVLAEGLDTQY
j_gene: TRBJ2-2; len: 17; v_gene: TRBV20-1; CDR3aa: SARESGTSGGPNTGELF
j_gene: TRBJ2-1; len: 14; v_gene: TRBV9; CDR3aa: ASSVDIGTYDNEQF
j_gene: TRBJ1-4; len: 17; v_gene: TRBV28; CDR3aa: ASSVGTGAFLVTNEKLF
j_gene: TRBJ2-2; len: 13; v_gene: TRBV24-1; CDR3aa: ATSVGGVNTGELF
j_gene: TRBJ1-2; len: 12; v_gene: TRBV5-1; CDR3aa: ASSSDGRAYGYT
j_gene: TRBJ2-3; len: 13; v_gene: TRBV29-1; CDR3aa: SVERGSRSTDTQY
j_gene: TRBJ2-5; len: 9; v_gene: TRBV29-1; CDR3aa: SAGTSQTQY
j_gene: TRBJ1-1; len: 14; v_gene: TRBV12-3/TRBV12-4; CDR3aa: ASSSPRGLLNTEAF
j_gene: TRBJ2-3; len: 12; v_gene: TRBV5-5; CDR3aa: ASSFRGVTDTQY
j_gene: TRBJ2-7; len: 12; v_gene: TRBV12-3/TRBV12-4; CDR3aa: ASTSGAILAEQY
j_gene: TRBJ1-3; len: 12; v_gene: TRBV12-3/TRBV12-4; CDR3aa: ASRGSSSGNTIY
j_gene: TRBJ2-7; len: 13; v_gene: TRBV29-1; CDR3aa: SVEEAGRESVEQY
j_gene: TRBJ2-1; len: 15; v_gene: TRBV28; CDR3aa: ATSQDRGLVSSDEQF
j_gene: TRBJ2-5; len: 13; v_gene: TRBV5-1; CDR3aa: ASSWGNAGMETQY
j_gene: TRBJ2-2; len: 14; v_gene: TRBV28; CDR3aa: ASNAGILAGYGELF
j_gene: TRBJ1-1; len: 11; v_gene: TRBV2; CDR3aa: ASGRDLNTEAF
j_gene: TRBJ2-3; len: 14; v_gene: TRBV20-1; CDR3aa: SAPRLAGKNTDTQY
j_gene: TRBJ2-7; len: 13; v_gene: TRBV20-1; CDR3aa: SVLTGTGDTYEQY
j_gene: TRBJ2-3; len: 12; v_gene: TRBV20-1; CDR3aa: SAQIPGFPDTQY
j_gene: TRBJ2-7; len: 13; v_gene: TRBV11-2; CDR3aa: ASSPRGPDSYEQY
j_gene: TRBJ2-3; len: 13; v_gene: TRBV7-2; CDR3aa: ASSPVVIRTDTQY
j_gene: TRBJ1-3; len: 15; v_gene: TRBV3-1; CDR3aa: ASSQELRRGHGNTIY
j_gene: TRBJ2-7; len: 13; v_gene: TRBV7-8; CDR3aa: ASSTAGQQGGEQY
j_gene: TRBJ2-2; len: 11; v_gene: TRBV7-2; CDR3aa: ASCIWGGGELF
j_gene: TRBJ2-5; len: 13; v_gene: TRBV10-3; CDR3aa: AISESGQPQETQY
j_gene: TRBJ1-5; len: 11; v_gene: TRBV7-2; CDR3aa: ASSLGRVEPQH
j_gene: TRBJ2-3; len: 13; v_gene: TRBV4-3; CDR3aa: ASSQDSARTDTQY
j_gene: TRBJ1-6; len: 13; v_gene: TRBV5-6; CDR3aa: ASSLNQGPSSPLH
j_gene: TRBJ2-3; len: 13; v_gene: TRBV28; CDR3aa: ASRPRGLYIMTQY
j_gene: TRBJ1-6; len: 13; v_gene: TRBV7-2; CDR3aa: ASSSVSGTNSPLH
j_gene: TRBJ2-3; len: 11; v_gene: TRBV9; CDR3aa: ASSGREADTQY
j_gene: TRBJ1-2; len: 10; v_gene: TRBV28; CDR3aa: ASGAGPYGYT
j_gene: TRBJ2-7; len: 13; v_gene: TRBV6-5; CDR3aa: ASSYSKDRVHEQY
j_gene: TRBJ2-1; len: 11; v_gene: TRBV20-1; CDR3aa: SAPPGGYNEQF
j_gene: TRBJ2-5; len: 11; v_gene: TRBV5-1; CDR3aa: ASSADTQETQY
j_gene: TRBJ2-3; len: 13; v_gene: TRBV7-2; CDR3aa: ASSPWTSGTDTQY
j_gene: TRBJ2-3; len: 13; v_gene: TRBV7-9; CDR3aa: ASSLLAGSTDTQY
j_gene: TRBJ2-1; len: 13; v_gene: TRBV10-3; CDR3aa: AISDGGGLDNEQF
j_gene: TRBJ2-7; len: 12; v_gene: TRBV20-1; CDR3aa: SAEEVTGGLEQY
j_gene: TRBJ2-1; len: 13; v_gene: TRBV7-2; CDR3aa: ASSFSWSEHNEQF
j_gene: TRBJ1-1; len: 11; v_gene: TRBV18; CDR3aa: ASSQNRETEAF
j_gene: TRBJ2-3; len: 14; v_gene: TRBV10-3; CDR3aa: AISRSGGQGPDTQY
j_gene: TRBJ2-5; len: 13; v_gene: TRBV15; CDR3aa: ATSRAVASEETQY
j_gene: TRBJ2-1; len: 15; v_gene: TRBV28; CDR3aa: ASSLPRAGVVYNEQF
j_gene: TRBJ1-2; len: 12; v_gene: TRBV29-1; CDR3aa: SGGGGTANYGYT
j_gene: TRBJ1-3; len: 12; v_gene: TRBV29-1; CDR3aa: SVEDREAGNTIY
j_gene: TRBJ2-7; len: 14; v_gene: TRBV20-1; CDR3aa: SAPREAGGRSYEQY
j_gene: TRBJ1-3; len: 15; v_gene: TRBV5-3; CDR3aa: ASSPWVLGPSGNTIY
j_gene: TRBJ2-7; len: 14; v_gene: TRBV20-1; CDR3aa: SARGPPGLAGVEQY
j_gene: TRBJ2-1; len: 14; v_gene: TRBV6-5; CDR3aa: ASSYSALFSYNEQF
j_gene: TRBJ1-2; len: 11; v_gene: TRBV5-1; CDR3aa: ASSPADSGGYT